These 14 T cell receptor beta chains were sequenced from one sample in a study of blood T cell repertoires in COVID-19. Clones were read by immunoSEQ multiplex PCR, and TCRdb kept only the in-frame ones, dropping some. The repertoire holds fewer than 200,000 clones, with about 85% as singletons. The sample consisted of peripheral blood. These receptors originate from a human donor with acute or convalescent COVID-19. The donor label of this sample is uncertain.

The chain links TRBV7-7 to TRBJ1-3; D is undetermined. CDR1 is SSHAT, CDR2 FNYEAQ, per germline (reference sequence). Deletions cut 0 bases from V and 4 bases from J, with 7 bases between. CDR3 length equals 14 residues. In nucleotides, the CDR3 is TGTGCCAGCAGCTTAGCTGGGCCAGGAAACACCATATATTTT. As protein: CASSLAGPGNTIYF.

The chain uses TRBV7-9 and TRBJ2-5; D gene unclear. Per germline, CDR1 SEHNR and CDR2 FQNEAQ (reference sequence). The CDR3 runs 11 residues. V was clipped by 5 bases and J by 7 bases, with 8 bases between them. Here the CDR3 reads CASSLTGTQYF. The CDR3 DNA sequence: TGTGCCAGCAGCCTAACGGGGACCCAGTACTTC.

This rearrangement joins TRBV5-1 to TRBJ2-2; TRBD1 agrees at 9 bases. Per germline, CDR1 SGHRS and CDR2 YFSETQ. The CDR3 is 15 residues long. J gave up 3 bases and V 3 bases, and 3 bases lay outside the gene matches. CDR3 nucleotides: TGCGCCAGCAGCTCGGACAGGGGATACACCGGGGAGCTGTTTTTT. Translation: CASSSDRGYTGELFF.

The V gene is TRBV3-1 (or the pseudogene TRBV3-2), the J gene TRBJ1-2, with 8 bases that match TRBD1. CDR1 is LGHDT, CDR2 YNNKEL, per germline (reference sequence). This CDR3 is 16 amino acids long. V lost 3 bases and J lost 7; bases outside the gene matches: 13. In DNA, the CDR3 is TGTGCCAGCAGCCAGAGACTTGGACAGGGCTCATCTGGCTACACCTTC. Its protein is CASSQRLGQGSSGYTF.

V usage is TRBV7-8 and J usage is TRBJ2-2, with a possible D match to TRBD2 (6 bases). Trimming took off 1 base at V and 5 bases at J, with 11 bases between the two ends. The V gene's germline CDR1 is SGHVS and CDR2 FQNEAQ. The CDR3 spans 15 residues. CDR3 sequence (DNA): TGTGCCAGCAGCTTAGTTCCAGGGAGGACCGGGGAGCTGTTTTTT. Translated: CASSLVPGRTGELFF.

The chain combines TRBV5-6 with TRBJ2-5, with D hard to call. The CDR3 extends over 13 amino acids. The V end was cut by 3 bases, the J end by 4 bases, with 10 bases between. Germline V gene data show CDR1 as SGHDT and CDR2 as YYEEEE. DNA of the CDR3: TGTGCCAGCAGCTCACTCCGGGTAGAGACCCAGTACTTC. Translated: CASSSLRVETQYF.

The rearrangement joins TRBV30 to TRBJ1-3; TRBD1 might be the D (5 bases). The CDR3 length is 15 residues. CDR1 and CDR2 from the germline V gene are GTSNPN and SVGIG (reference sequence). The V end lost 0 bases, the J end lost 0 bases, and 9 bases lay between the germline ends. The CDR3: CAWSVSGRSGNTIYF. The CDR3 DNA is TGTGCCTGGAGTGTGTCAGGGCGCTCTGGAAACACCATATATTTT. Full variable domain (outside the CDR3, taken from reference TRBV30 and TRBJ1-3): SQTIHQWPATLVQPVGSPLSLECTVEGTSNPNLYWYRQAAGRGLQLLFYSVGIGQISSEVPQNLSASRPQDRQFILSSKKLLLSDSGFYLCAWSVSGRSGNTIYFGEGSWLTVV.

This clone was seen a few times. This chain uses TRBV7-3 with TRBJ1-1; 8 nucleotides match TRBD1. With 1 base clipped from V and 5 bases from J, the junction kept 6 bases outside the gene matches. This CDR3 is built from 15 residues. CDR1 is SGHTA, CDR2 FQGTGA, per germline. CDR3 nucleotides: TGTGCCAGCAGCTTAAGTGGGACAGGTAGGACTGAAGCTTTCTTT. Protein sequence: CASSLSGTGRTEAFF.

DNA of the CDR3: TGCGCCAGCAGCCAGGTGGGACTAGCGGGGGGAGAGACCCAGTACTTC. It codes for CASSQVGLAGGETQYF. The chain couples TRBV4-1 to TRBJ2-5, with 15 bases fitting TRBD2. In germline, CDR1 is MGHRA, CDR2 YSYEKL. V lost 3 bases, J lost 4 bases, and 3 bases stayed unmatched. This CDR3 is built from 16 residues.

The V call is TRBV3-1 (or the pseudogene TRBV3-2), the J call TRBJ2-5; 8 nucleotides match TRBD1. The V segment lost 0 bases and the J segment 7 bases; nucleotides outside the gene matches: 7. Looked up from germline, CDR1 is LGHDT and CDR2 is YNNKEL (reference sequence). The CDR3 loop spans 15 amino acids. The CDR3 nucleotides are TGTGCCAGCAGCCAAGATGGACAGGGTCGGGGGACCCAGTACTTC. Translated, it gives CASSQDGQGRGTQYF.

This clone appeared a single time. The chain carries TRBV2 and TRBJ2-7, with 7 bases matching TRBD1. Trimming took 7 bases from V and 2 from J; bases not matched to a gene: 8. Looked up from germline, CDR1 is SNHLY and CDR2 is FYNNEI. The CDR3 consists of 14 residues. The CDR3 DNA reads as TGTGCCAGCAACGGGGACAGCAGTCCCTACGAGCAGTACTTC. It encodes CASNGDSSPYEQYF. Together with reference TRBV2 and TRBJ2-7, the CDR3 gives the full variable domain: EPEVTQTPSHQVTQMGQEVILRCVPISNHLYFYWYRQILGQKVEFLVSFYNNEISEKSEIFDDQFSVERPDGSNFTLKIRSTKLEDSAMYFCASNGDSSPYEQYFGPGTRLTVT.

The chain carries TRBV7-3 and TRBJ2-7, with 8 bases identical to TRBD1. The CDR3 length is 13 residues. Trimming cost V 6 bases and J 3 bases; bases outside gene matches: 4. The germline CDR1 and CDR2 sequences are SGHTA and FQGTGA. CDR3 DNA: TGTGCCAGCAGTTCAGACAGGGGCTACGAGCAGTACTTC. Translated, it gives CASSSDRGYEQYF.

The rearrangement joins TRBV3-1 (or the pseudogene TRBV3-2) to TRBJ2-2; perhaps TRBD2 as D (7 bases). The CDR3 covers 15 residues. V was shortened by 3 bases and J by 4 bases, with 12 bases between the two germline ends. Germline V lookup: CDR1 LGHDT, CDR2 YNNKEL (reference sequence). CDR3 nucleotides: TGTGCCAGCAGCCAGGCGGGGGCGAGCACCGGGGAGCTGTTTTTT. This encodes CASSQAGASTGELFF.

This sequence joins TRBV5-4 and TRBJ2-1, with 8 positions matching TRBD1. The V and J ends lost 4 bases and 3 bases, in that order; junction bases with no gene match: 12. Germline assignment: CDR1 SGHNT and CDR2 YYREEE (reference sequence). The CDR3 spans 17 residues. This CDR3 reads CASSPPSRQGSYNEQFF. The CDR3 bases are TGTGCCAGCAGCCCCCCTTCGAGACAGGGGAGCTACAATGAGCAGTTCTTC.